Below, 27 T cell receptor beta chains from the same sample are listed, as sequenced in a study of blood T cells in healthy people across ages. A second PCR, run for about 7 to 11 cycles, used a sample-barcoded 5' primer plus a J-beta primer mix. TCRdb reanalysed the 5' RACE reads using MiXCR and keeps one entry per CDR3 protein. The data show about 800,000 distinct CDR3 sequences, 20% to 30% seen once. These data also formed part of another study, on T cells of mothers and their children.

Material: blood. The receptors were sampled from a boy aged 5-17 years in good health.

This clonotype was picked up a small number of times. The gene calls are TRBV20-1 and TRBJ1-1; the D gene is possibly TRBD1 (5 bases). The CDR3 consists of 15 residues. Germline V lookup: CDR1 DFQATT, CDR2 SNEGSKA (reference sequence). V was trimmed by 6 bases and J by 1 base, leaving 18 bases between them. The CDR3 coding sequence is TGCAGTGCCAAGTCAGGCGACAGCACGAACACTGAAGCTTTCTTT. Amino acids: CSAKSGDSTNTEAFF.

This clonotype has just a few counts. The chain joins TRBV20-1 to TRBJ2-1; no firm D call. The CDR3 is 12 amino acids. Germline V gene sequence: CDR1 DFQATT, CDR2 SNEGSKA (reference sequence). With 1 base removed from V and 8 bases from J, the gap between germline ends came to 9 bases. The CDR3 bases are TGCAGTGCTAGAGGGTCTGATCATGAGCAGTTCTTC. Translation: CSARGSDHEQFF.

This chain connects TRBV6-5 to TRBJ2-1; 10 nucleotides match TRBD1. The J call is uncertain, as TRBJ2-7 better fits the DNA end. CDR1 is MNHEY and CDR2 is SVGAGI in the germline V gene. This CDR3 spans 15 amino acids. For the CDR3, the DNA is TGTGCCAGCAGTTACCGGGACAGGGGATATGACGAGCAGTACTTC. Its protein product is CASSYRDRGYDEQYF.

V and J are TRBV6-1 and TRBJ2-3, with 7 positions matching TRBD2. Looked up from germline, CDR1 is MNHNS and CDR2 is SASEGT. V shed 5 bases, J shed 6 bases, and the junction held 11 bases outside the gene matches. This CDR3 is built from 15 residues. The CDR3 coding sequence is TGTGCCAGCAGTCCCGGACTAGTCCCACTTGATACGCAGTATTTT. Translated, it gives CASSPGLVPLDTQYF.

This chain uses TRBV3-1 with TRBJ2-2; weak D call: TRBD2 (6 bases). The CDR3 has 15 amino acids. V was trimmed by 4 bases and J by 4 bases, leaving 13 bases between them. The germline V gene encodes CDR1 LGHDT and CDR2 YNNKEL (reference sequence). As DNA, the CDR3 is TGTGCCAGCAGCCCATCGGGAGACAGCACCGGGGAGCTGTTTTTT. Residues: CASSPSGDSTGELFF. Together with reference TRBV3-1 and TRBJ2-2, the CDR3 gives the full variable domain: DTAVSQTPKYLVTQMGNDKSIKCEQNLGHDTMYWYKQDSKKFLKIMFSYNNKELIINETVPNRFSPKSPDKAHLNLHINSLELGDSAVYFCASSPSGDSTGELFFGEGSRLTVL.

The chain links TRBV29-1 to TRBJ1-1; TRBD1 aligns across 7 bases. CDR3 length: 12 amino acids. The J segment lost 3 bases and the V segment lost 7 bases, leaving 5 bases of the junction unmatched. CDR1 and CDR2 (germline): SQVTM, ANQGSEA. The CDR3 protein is CSATGDYTEAFF. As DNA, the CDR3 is TGCAGCGCCACAGGGGATTACACTGAAGCTTTCTTT.

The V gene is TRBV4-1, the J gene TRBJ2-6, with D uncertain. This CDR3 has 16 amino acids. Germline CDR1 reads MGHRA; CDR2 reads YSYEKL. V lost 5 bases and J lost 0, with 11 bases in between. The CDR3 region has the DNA TGCGCCAGCAGCGCCCCCTCCTACTCTGGGGCCAACGTCCTGACTTTC. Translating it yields CASSAPSYSGANVLTF.

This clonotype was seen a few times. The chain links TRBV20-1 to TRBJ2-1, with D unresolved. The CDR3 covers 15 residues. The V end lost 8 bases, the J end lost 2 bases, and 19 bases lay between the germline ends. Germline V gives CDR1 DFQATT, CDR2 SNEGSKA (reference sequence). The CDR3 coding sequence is TGCAGTCCCCTTAGACGTGAACCCCCCTACAATGAGCAGTTCTTC. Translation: CSPLRREPPYNEQFF.

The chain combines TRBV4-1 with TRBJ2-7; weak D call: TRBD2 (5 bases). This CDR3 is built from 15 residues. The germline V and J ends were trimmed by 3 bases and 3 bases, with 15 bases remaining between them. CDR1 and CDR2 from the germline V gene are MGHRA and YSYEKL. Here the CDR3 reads CASSQTTLGSYEQYF. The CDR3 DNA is TGCGCCAGCAGCCAGACAACGTTAGGGAGCTACGAGCAGTACTTC.

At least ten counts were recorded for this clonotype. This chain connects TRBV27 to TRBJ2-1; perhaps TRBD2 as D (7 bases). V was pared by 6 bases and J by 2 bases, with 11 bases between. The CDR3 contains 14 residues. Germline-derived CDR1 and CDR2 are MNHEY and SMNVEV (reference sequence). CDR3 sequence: CASSLGGAYNEQFF. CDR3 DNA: TGTGCCAGCAGCTTAGGGGGGGCCTACAATGAGCAGTTCTTC.

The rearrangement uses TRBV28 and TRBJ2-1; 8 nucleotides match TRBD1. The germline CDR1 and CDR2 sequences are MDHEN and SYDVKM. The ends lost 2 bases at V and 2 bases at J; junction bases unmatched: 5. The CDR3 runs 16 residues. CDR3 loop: CASSLGTGGAYNEQFF. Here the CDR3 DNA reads TGTGCCAGCAGTTTAGGGACAGGAGGGGCCTACAATGAGCAGTTCTTC.

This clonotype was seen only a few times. CDR3 sequence reads: CASTPTVRGAGYDEQFF. In nucleotides, the CDR3 is TGTGCCAGCACCCCAACGGTTAGGGGGGCGGGATACGATGAGCAGTTCTTC. This rearrangement joins TRBV7-9 to TRBJ2-1; D might be TRBD1 or TRBD2, each matching 6 bases. The CDR3 has 17 amino acids. The germline V gene has CDR1 SEHNR and CDR2 FQNEAQ (reference sequence). Trimming shortened V by 7 bases and J by 8 bases, and 27 bases separated the two germline ends. The entire variable domain, with the rest obtained from reference TRBV7-9 and TRBJ2-1, is as follows: DTGVSQNPRHKITKRGQNVTFRCDPISEHNRLYWYRQTLGQGPEFLTYFQNEAQLEKSRLLSDRFSAERPKGSFSTLEIQRTEQGDSAMYLCASTPTVRGAGYDEQFFGPGTRLTVL.

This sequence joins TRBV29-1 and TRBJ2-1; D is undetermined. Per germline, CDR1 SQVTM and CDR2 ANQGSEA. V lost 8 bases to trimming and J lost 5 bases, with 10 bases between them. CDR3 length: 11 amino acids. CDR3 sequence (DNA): TGCAGCCCTATTTGGGACAATGAGCAGTTCTTC. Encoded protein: CSPIWDNEQFF.

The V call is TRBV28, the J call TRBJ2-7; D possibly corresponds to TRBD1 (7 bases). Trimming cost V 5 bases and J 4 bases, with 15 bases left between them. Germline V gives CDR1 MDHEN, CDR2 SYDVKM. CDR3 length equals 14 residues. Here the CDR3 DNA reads TGTGCCAGCAGTATGACAGGGACTGGATACGAGCAGTACTTC. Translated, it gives CASSMTGTGYEQYF.

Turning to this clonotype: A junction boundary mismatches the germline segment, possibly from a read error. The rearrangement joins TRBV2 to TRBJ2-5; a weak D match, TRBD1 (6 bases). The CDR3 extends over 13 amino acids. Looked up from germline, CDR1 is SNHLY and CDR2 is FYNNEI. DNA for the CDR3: TGTGCCACTCACAGGACAGTCGACAATGAGCGGTTCTTC. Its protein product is CATHRTVDNERFF.

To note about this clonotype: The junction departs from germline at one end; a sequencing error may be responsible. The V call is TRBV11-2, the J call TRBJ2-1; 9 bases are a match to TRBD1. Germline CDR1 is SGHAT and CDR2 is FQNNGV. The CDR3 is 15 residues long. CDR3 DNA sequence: TGCGCCAGCAGCCGCACCGGGACAGGGCGCGATGAGCAGTTCTTC. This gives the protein CASSRTGTGRDEQFF.

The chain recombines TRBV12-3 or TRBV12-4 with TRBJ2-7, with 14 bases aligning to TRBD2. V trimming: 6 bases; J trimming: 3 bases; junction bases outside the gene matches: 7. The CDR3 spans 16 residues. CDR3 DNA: TGTGCCAGCAGCCCTGGACTAGCGGGGGGAGGCTACGAGCAGTACTTC. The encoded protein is CASSPGLAGGGYEQYF.

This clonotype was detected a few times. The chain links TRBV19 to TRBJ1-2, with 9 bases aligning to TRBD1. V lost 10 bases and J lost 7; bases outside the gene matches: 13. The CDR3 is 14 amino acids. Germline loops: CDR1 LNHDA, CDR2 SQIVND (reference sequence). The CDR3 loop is CATEAGTGLSGYTF. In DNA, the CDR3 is TGTGCCACCGAAGCCGGGACAGGGTTAAGTGGCTACACCTTC.

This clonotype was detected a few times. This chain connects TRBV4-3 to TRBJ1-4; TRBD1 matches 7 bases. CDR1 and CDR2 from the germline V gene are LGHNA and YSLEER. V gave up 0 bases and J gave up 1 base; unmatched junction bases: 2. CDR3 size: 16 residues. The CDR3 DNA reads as TGCGCCAGCAGCCAAGATCCAGGGGGAACTAATGAAAAACTGTTTTTT. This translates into CASSQDPGGTNEKLFF.

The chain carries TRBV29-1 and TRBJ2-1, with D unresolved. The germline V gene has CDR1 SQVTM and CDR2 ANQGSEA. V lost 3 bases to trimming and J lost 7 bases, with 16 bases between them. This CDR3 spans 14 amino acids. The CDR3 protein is CSVEGSRRGNEQFF. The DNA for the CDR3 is TGCAGCGTTGAGGGTAGCCGGAGAGGAAATGAGCAGTTCTTC.

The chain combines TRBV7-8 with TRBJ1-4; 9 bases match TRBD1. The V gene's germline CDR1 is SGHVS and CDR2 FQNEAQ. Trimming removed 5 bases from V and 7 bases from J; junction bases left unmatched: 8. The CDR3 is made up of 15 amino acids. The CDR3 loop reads CASSHHRGRLEKLFF. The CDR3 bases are TGTGCCAGCAGCCACCACAGGGGGCGGCTTGAAAAACTGTTTTTT.

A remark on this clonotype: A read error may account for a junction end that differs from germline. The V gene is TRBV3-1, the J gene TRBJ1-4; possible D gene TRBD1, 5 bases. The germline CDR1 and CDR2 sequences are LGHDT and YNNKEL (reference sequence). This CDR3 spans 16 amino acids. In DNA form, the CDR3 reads TGTGCCAGTAGCCCGGGGACTGAGCTGACTAATGAAAAACTGTTTTTT. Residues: CASSPGTELTNEKLFF. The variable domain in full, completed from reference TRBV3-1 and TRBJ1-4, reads DTAVSQTPKYLVTQMGNDKSIKCEQNLGHDTMYWYKQDSKKFLKIMFSYNNKELIINETVPNRFSPKSPDKAHLNLHINSLELGDSAVYFCASSPGTELTNEKLFFGSGTQLSVL.

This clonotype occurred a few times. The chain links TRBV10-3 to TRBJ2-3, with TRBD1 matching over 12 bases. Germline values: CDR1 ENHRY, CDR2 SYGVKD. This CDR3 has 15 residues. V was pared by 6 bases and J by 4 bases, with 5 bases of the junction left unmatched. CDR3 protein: CAISSGTGGPDTQYF. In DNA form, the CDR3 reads TGTGCCATCAGCTCCGGGACAGGGGGCCCAGATACGCAGTATTTT.

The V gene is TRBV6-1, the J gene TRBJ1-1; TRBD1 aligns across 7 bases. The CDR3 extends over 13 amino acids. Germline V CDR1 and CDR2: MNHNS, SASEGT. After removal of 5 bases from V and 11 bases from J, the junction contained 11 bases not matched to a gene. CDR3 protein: CASSWDSRSWAFF. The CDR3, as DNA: TGTGCCAGCAGTTGGGACAGCCGGTCTTGGGCTTTCTTT.

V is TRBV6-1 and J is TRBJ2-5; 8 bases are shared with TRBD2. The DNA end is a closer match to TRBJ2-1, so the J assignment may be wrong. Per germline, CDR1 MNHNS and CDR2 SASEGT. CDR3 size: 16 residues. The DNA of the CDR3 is TGTGCCAGCAGGTCTCTCACTAGCGGTCGATACAATGAGCAGTTCTTC. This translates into CASRSLTSGRYNEQFF.

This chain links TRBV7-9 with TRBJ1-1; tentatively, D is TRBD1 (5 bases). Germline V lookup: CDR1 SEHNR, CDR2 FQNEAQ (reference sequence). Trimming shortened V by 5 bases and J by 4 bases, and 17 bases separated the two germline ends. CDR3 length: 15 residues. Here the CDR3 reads CASSPPEGLGTEAFF. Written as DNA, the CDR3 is TGTGCCAGCAGCCCGCCCGAGGGGCTAGGCACTGAAGCTTTCTTT.

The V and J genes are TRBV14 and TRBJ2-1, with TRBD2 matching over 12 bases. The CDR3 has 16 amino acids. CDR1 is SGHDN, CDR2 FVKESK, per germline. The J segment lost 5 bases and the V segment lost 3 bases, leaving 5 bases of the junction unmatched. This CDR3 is CASSHRTSGTHNEQFF. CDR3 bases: TGTGCCAGCAGCCATCGGACTAGCGGGACCCACAATGAGCAGTTCTTC. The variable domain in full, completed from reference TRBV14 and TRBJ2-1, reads EAGVTQFPSHSVIEKGQTVTLRCDPISGHDNLYWYRRVMGKEIKFLLHFVKESKQDESGMPNNRFLAERTGGTYSTLKVQPAELEDSGVYFCASSHRTSGTHNEQFFGPGTRLTVL.